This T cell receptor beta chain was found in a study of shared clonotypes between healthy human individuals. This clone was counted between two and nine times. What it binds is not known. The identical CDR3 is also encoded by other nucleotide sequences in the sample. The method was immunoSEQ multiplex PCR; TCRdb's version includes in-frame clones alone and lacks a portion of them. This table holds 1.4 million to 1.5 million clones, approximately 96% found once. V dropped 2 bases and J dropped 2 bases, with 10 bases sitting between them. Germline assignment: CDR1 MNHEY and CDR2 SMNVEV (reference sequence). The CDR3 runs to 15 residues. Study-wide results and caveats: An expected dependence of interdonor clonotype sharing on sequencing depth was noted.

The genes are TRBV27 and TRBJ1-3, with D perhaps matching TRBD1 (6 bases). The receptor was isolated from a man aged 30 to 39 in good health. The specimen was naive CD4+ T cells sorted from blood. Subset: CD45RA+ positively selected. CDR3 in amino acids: CASSLTGGPGNTIYF. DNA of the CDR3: TGTGCCAGCAGTTTAACGGGGGGCCCTGGAAACACCATATATTTT.